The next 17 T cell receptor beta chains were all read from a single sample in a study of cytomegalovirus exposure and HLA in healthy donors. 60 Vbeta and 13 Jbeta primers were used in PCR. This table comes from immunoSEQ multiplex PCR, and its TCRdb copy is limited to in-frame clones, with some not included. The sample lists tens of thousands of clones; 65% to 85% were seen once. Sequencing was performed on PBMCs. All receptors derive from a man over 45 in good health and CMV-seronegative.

The CDR3 coding sequence is TGTGCCAGCACTCCCTTGGACAGCGCTATAGGTACGCAGTATTTT. This encodes CASTPLDSAIGTQYF. V usage is TRBV6-1 and J usage is TRBJ2-3, with D possibly TRBD1 on 6 matching bases. CDR3 length: 15 residues. Germline V gene lookup returns CDR1 MNHNS and CDR2 SASEGT. Trimming took off 7 bases at V and 8 bases at J, with 22 bases between the two ends.

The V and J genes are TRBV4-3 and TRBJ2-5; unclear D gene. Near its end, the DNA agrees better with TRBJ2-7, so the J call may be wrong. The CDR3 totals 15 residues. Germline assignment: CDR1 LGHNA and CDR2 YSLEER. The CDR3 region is CASSQSSSPVYEQYF. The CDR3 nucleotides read TGCGCCAGCAGCCAAAGTTCATCTCCTGTCTACGAGCAGTACTTC.

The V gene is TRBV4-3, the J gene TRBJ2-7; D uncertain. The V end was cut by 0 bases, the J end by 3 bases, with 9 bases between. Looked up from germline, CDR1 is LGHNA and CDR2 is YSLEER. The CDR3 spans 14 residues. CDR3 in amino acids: CASSQDLGFYEQYF. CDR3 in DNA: TGCGCCAGCAGCCAAGATCTAGGTTTCTACGAGCAGTACTTC.

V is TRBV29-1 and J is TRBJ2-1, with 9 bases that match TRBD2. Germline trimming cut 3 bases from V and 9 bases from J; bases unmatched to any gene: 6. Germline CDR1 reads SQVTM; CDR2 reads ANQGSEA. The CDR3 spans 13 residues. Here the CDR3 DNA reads TGCAGCGTTGATGCGGGGGGGCCCTTTGAGCAGTTCTTC. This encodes CSVDAGGPFEQFF.

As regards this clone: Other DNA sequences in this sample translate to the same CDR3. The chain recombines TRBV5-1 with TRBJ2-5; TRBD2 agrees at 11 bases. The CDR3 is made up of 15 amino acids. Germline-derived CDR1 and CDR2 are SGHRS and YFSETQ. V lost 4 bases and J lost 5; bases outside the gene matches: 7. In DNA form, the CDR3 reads TGCGCCAGCAGCGGCGGGACTAGCGGTCCTGAGACCCAGTACTTC. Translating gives CASSGGTSGPETQYF.

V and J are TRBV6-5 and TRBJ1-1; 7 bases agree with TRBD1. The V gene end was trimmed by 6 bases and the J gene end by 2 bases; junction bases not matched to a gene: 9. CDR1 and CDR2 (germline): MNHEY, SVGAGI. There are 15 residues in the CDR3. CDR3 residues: CASSIGTARNTEAFF. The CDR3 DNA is TGTGCCAGCAGCATCGGGACAGCCAGAAACACTGAAGCTTTCTTT.

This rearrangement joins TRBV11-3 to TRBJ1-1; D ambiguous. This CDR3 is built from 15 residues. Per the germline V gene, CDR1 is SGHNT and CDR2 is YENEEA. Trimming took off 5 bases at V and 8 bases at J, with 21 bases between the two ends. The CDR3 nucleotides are TGTGCCAGCAGCCAAGATGCAGCGACTAGGCGGGAAGCTTTCTTT. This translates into CASSQDAATRREAFF.

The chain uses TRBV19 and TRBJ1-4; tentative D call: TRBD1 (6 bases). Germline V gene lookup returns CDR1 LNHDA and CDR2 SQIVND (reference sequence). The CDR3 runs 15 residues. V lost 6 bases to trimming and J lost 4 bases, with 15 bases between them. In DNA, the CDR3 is TGTGCCAGTAGCTCGACCGGGACACTTAATGAAAAACTGTTTTTT. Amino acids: CASSSTGTLNEKLFF. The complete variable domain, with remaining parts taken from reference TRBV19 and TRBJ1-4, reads DGGITQSPKYLFRKEGQNVTLSCEQNLNHDAMYWYRQDPGQGLRLIYYSQIVNDFQKGDIAEGYSVSREKKESFPLTVTSAQKNPTAFYLCASSSTGTLNEKLFFGSGTQLSVL.

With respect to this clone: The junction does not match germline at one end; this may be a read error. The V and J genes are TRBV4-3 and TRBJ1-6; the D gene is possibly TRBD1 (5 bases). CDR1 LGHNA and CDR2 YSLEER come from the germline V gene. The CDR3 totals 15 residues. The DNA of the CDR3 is TGCGTCAGCAGCCAAGATTGGCAGGGCCGAACACCCCTCCACTTT. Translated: CVSSQDWQGRTPLHF.

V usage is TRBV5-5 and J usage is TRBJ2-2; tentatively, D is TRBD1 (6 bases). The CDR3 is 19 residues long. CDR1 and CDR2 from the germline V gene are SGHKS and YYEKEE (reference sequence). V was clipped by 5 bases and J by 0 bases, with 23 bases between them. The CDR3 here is CASRRVGGNAAANTGELFF. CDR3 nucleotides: TGTGCCAGCAGGCGGGTAGGGGGAAATGCTGCCGCGAACACCGGGGAGCTGTTTTTT.

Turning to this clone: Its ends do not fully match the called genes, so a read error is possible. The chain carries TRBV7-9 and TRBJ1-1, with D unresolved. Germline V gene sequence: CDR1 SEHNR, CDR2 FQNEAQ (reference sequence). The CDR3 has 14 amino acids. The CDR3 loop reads CSSSYEGIATEAFF. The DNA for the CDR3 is TGTTCCAGCAGCTACGAGGGAATTGCCACTGAAGCTTTCTTT. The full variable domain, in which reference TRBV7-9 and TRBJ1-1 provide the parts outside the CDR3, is DTGVSQNPRHKITKRGQNVTFRCDPISEHNRLYWYRQTLGQGPEFLTYFQNEAQLEKSRLLSDRFSAERPKGSFSTLEIQRTEQGDSAMYLCSSSYEGIATEAFFGQGTRLTVV.

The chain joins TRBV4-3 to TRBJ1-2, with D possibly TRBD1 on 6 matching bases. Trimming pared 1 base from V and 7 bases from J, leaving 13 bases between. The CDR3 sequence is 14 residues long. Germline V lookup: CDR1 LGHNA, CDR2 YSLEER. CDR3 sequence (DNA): TGCGCCAGCAGCCAAGGTCGAGGGGGTTTTGGCTACACCTTC. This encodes CASSQGRGGFGYTF.

The CDR3 region has the DNA TGTGCCAGCAGTGGGGGCGGGGTGATCGGGGAGCTGTTTTTT. It specifies CASSGGGVIGELFF. This chain connects TRBV2 to TRBJ2-2, with D perhaps matching TRBD2 (6 bases). In germline, CDR1 is SNHLY, CDR2 FYNNEI. This CDR3 region has 14 residues. V dropped 4 bases and J dropped 7 bases, with 13 bases sitting between them.

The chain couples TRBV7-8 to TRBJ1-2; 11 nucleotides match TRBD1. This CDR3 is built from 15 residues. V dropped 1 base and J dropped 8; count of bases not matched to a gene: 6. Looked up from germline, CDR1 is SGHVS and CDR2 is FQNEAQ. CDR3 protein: CASSLDWTGGAGYTF. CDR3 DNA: TGTGCCAGCAGCTTAGACTGGACAGGGGGCGCGGGCTACACCTTC.

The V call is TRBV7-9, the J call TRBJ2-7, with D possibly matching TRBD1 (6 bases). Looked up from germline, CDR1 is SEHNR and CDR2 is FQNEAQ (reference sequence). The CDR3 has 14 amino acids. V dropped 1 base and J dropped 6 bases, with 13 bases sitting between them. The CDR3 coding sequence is TGTGCCAGCAGCTTAGACAGTCCAGGGGCCGAGCAGTACTTC. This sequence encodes CASSLDSPGAEQYF.

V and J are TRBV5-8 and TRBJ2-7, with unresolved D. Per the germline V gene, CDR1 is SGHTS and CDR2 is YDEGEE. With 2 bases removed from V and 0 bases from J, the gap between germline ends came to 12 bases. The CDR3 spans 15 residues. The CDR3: CASSFPRGSSYEQYF. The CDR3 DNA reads TGTGCCAGCAGCTTCCCCCGAGGCAGCTCCTACGAGCAGTACTTC.

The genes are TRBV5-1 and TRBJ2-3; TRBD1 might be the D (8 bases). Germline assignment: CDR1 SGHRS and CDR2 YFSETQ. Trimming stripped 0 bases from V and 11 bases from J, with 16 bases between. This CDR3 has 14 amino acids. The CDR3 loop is CASSLEQGGYMQYF. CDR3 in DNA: TGCGCCAGCAGCTTGGAACAGGGGGGGTATATGCAGTATTTT.